This T cell receptor (beta chain) was obtained from a study of blood T cell repertoires in COVID-19. Each participant's cohort was designated according to participant-reported clinical history. The germline gives CDR1 MNHEY, CDR2 SVGAGI. The germline V and J ends were trimmed by 4 bases and 2 bases, with 9 bases remaining between them. This CDR3 is built from 15 residues. Sequencing was performed with immunoSEQ multiplex PCR; in TCRdb, only in-frame clones are kept and a portion is missing. The sample yields 150,000 to 200,000 clones, more than 65% seen once. The rearrangement uses TRBV6-5 and TRBJ2-6, with D tentatively TRBD1 (5 bases). The source of this sequence is a man aged 45-65 years who had recovered from COVID-19. The sequencing input was PBMCs or T cells enriched from blood (not recorded which). CDR3: CASSLTGPGANVLTF. The CDR3 DNA is TGTGCCAGCAGTTTAACAGGTCCTGGGGCCAACGTCCTGACTTTC.